This T cell receptor (beta chain) came from a study of shared clonotypes between healthy human individuals. General study points: Tissues were not sampled, only blood, and their repertoires likely differ.

The donors, all of them Caucasian adults, lived in Nashville, Tennessee. The CD4+ fraction was divided into a CD45RA+ naive subset and a CD45RA-negative memory subset. Details on this clone: Its antigen is not known.

This CDR3 is built from 14 residues. The ends lost 0 bases at V and 7 bases at J; junction bases unmatched: 5. CDR1 is LNHNV and CDR2 is YYDKDF in the germline V gene (reference sequence). TCRdb keeps only in-frame clones here, not all; method: immunoSEQ multiplex PCR. The sample holds approximately 640,000 clones; about two thirds are singletons and the top ten take 1.8%. The rearrangement links TRBV15 to TRBJ2-5; 7 bases match TRBD1. Sequenced input: memory CD4+ T cells sorted from blood. Subset denoted: CD45RA-negative fraction. The TCR was taken from a woman in her 30s in good health. The chain's CDR3 is CATSRDRQGLTQYF. The DNA for the CDR3 is TGTGCCACCAGCAGAGATCGACAGGGTCTGACCCAGTACTTC.